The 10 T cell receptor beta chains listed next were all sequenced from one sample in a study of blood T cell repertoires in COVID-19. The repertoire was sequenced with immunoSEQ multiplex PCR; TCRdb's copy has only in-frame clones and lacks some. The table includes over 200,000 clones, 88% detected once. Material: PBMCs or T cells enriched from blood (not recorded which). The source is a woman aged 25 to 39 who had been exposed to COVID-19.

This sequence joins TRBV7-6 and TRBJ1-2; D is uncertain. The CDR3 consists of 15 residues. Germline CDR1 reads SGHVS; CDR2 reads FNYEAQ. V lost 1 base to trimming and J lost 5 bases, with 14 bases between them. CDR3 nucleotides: TGTGCCAGCAGCTTAGAACCCAGGTCACTGTATGGCTACACCTTC. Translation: CASSLEPRSLYGYTF.

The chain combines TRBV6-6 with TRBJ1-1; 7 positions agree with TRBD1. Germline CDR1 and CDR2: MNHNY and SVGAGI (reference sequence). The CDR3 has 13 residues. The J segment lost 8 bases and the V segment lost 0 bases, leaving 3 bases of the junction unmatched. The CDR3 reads CASSYSETGEAFF. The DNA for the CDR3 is TGTGCCAGCAGTTACTCGGAGACAGGGGAAGCTTTCTTT.

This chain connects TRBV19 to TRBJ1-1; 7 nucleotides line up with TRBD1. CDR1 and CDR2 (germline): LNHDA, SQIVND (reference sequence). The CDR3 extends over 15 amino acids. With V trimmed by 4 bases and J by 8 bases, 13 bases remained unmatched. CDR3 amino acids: CASSTLSGGTVEAFF. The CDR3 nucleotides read TGTGCCAGTAGTACCCTGTCAGGGGGGACTGTGGAAGCTTTCTTT.

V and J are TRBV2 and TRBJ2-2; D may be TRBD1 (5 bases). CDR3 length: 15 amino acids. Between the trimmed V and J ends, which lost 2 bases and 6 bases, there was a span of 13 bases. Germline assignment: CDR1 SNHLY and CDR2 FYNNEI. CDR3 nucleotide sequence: TGTGCCAGCAGTGAATTTCAGGGTGGGGCCGGGGAGCTGTTTTTT. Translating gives CASSEFQGGAGELFF.

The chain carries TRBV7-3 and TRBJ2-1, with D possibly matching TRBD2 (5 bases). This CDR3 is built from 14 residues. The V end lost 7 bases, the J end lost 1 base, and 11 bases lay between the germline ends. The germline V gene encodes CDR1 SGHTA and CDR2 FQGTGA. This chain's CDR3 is CASKASPSYNEQFF. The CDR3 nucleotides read TGTGCCAGCAAGGCTAGCCCGTCCTACAATGAGCAGTTCTTC.

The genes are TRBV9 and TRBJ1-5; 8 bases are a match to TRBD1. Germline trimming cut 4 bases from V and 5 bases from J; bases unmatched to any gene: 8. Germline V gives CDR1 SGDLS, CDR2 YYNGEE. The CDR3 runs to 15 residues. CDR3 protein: CASSIQGASDQPQHF. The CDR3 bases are TGTGCCAGCAGCATCCAGGGGGCTTCCGATCAGCCCCAGCATTTT.

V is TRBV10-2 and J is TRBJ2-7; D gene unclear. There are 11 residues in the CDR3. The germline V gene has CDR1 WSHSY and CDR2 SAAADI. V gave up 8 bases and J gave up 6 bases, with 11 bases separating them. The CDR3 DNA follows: TGCGCCAGCCAAACCCCGGGCGAGCAGTACTTC. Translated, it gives CASQTPGEQYF.

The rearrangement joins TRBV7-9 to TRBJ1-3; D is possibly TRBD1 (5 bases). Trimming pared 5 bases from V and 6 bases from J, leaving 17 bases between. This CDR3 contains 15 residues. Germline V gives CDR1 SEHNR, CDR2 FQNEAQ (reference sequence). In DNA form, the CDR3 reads TGTGCCAGCAGCCATCCCAGGGATATGCCAAACACCATATATTTT. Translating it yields CASSHPRDMPNTIYF.

The CDR3 nucleotides are TGTGCCAGCAGACGAGTACCGGGACAGGGGGCGTCAGATACGCAGTATTTT. Its translation: CASRRVPGQGASDTQYF. V gene TRBV2 combines with J gene TRBJ2-3; 12 positions match TRBD1. The J segment lost 4 bases and the V segment lost 6 bases, leaving 11 bases of the junction unmatched. CDR1 and CDR2 from the germline V gene are SNHLY and FYNNEI. CDR3 length: 17 amino acids. Based on the CDR3 plus reference TRBV2 and TRBJ2-3, the full variable domain is EPEVTQTPSHQVTQMGQEVILRCVPISNHLYFYWYRQILGQKVEFLVSFYNNEISEKSEIFDDQFSVERPDGSNFTLKIRSTKLEDSAMYFCASRRVPGQGASDTQYFGPGTRLTVL.

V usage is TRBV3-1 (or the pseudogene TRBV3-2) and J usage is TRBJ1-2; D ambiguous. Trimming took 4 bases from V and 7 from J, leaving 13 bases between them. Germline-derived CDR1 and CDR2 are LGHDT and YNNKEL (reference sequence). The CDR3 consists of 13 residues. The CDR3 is CASSPGVGGGYTF. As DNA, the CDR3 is TGTGCCAGCAGCCCCGGTGTCGGCGGTGGCTACACCTTC.